A selection of T cell receptor beta chains follows, all from one sample in a study of blood T cell repertoires in COVID-19. Method: immunoSEQ multiplex PCR; TCRdb's copy keeps in-frame clones and lacks some. The sample carries tens of thousands of clones, less than 90% recorded once. Sequenced: peripheral blood. Every receptor here comes from a man in his sixties with acute or convalescent COVID-19. The CDR3 runs from the conserved cysteine through the conserved F or W. The order of the fields is clone size, J gene, V gene, D gene, CDR3 protein, CDR3 DNA. A D gene is named only where the DNA matches it firmly. Clone size, where shown, is once, few, many, or a class for clones that have expanded.

clone size: once
J gene: TRBJ1-2
V gene: TRBV9
D gene: TRBD1
CDR3 protein: CASSASGQGVNYYGYTF
CDR3 DNA: TGTGCCAGCAGCGCCAGTGGACAGGGGGTAAATTACTATGGCTACACCTTC

clone size: -
J gene: TRBJ1-2
V gene: TRBV2
D gene: -
CDR3 protein: CASKRDQGYGYTF
CDR3 DNA: TGTGCCAGCAAGCGGGATCAGGGCTATGGCTACACCTTC

clone size: -
J gene: TRBJ2-7
V gene: TRBV6-1
D gene: TRBD1
CDR3 protein: CASSEAFTTGGSYEQYF
CDR3 DNA: TGTGCCAGCAGTGAAGCATTTACGACAGGGGGCTCCTACGAGCAGTACTTC

clone size: -
J gene: TRBJ1-2
V gene: TRBV15
D gene: -
CDR3 protein: CATSRGFDLAYGYTF
CDR3 DNA: TGTGCCACCAGCAGAGGATTTGACTTGGCCTATGGCTACACCTTC

clone size: -
J gene: TRBJ1-2
V gene: TRBV19
D gene: -
CDR3 protein: CASSIQGRDYGYTF
CDR3 DNA: TGTGCCAGTAGTATCCAGGGGCGGGACTATGGCTACACCTTC

clone size: -
J gene: TRBJ1-3
V gene: TRBV9
D gene: -
CDR3 protein: CASSPTLQALSGNTIYF
CDR3 DNA: TGTGCCAGCAGCCCTACGCTACAGGCTCTCTCTGGAAACACCATATATTTT

clone size: -
J gene: TRBJ1-2
V gene: TRBV12-1
D gene: -
CDR3 protein: CASTRGDGYTF
CDR3 DNA: TGTGCCAGCACCAGGGGTGATGGCTACACCTTC

clone size: -
J gene: TRBJ1-3
V gene: TRBV4-2
D gene: -
CDR3 protein: CASRETLSSGNTIYF
CDR3 DNA: TGTGCCAGCAGGGAAACACTAAGCTCTGGAAACACCATATATTTT

clone size: -
J gene: TRBJ2-1
V gene: TRBV27
D gene: TRBD1
CDR3 protein: CASSLRDRQQFF
CDR3 DNA: TGTGCCAGCAGTTTAAGGGACAGGCAGCAGTTCTTC

clone size: once
J gene: TRBJ2-2
V gene: TRBV5-1
D gene: -
CDR3 protein: CASDGPQGGNTGELFF
CDR3 DNA: TGCGCCAGCGATGGACCACAGGGCGGGAACACCGGGGAGCTGTTTTTT

clone size: -
J gene: TRBJ1-3
V gene: TRBV7-2
D gene: TRBD1
CDR3 protein: CASSLVAGGVSTWDF
CDR3 DNA: TGTGCCAGCAGCTTAGTGGCAGGGGGCGTAAGCACCTGGGATTTT

clone size: -
J gene: TRBJ2-1
V gene: TRBV14
D gene: TRBD2
CDR3 protein: CASSQKWGGTSGLPYYNEQFF
CDR3 DNA: TGTGCCAGCAGCCAAAAGTGGGGCGGGACTAGCGGTCTCCCCTACTACAATGAGCAGTTCTTC

clone size: -
J gene: TRBJ2-3
V gene: TRBV7-2
D gene: TRBD1
CDR3 protein: CASSLTIQGEREYF
CDR3 DNA: TGTGCCAGCAGCTTAACAATCCAGGGGGAACGGGAGTATTTT

clone size: -
J gene: TRBJ2-2
V gene: TRBV7-2
D gene: -
CDR3 protein: CASSSYFGELFF
CDR3 DNA: TGTGCCAGCAGTTCGTATTTCGGGGAGCTGTTTTTT

clone size: -
J gene: TRBJ2-7
V gene: TRBV4-1
D gene: TRBD2
CDR3 protein: CASSHLADPAVYEQYF
CDR3 DNA: TGCGCCAGCAGTCACCTAGCGGATCCGGCAGTCTACGAGCAGTACTTC

clone size: -
J gene: TRBJ2-7
V gene: TRBV5-1
D gene: TRBD1
CDR3 protein: CASSWGQGGEQYF
CDR3 DNA: TGCGCCAGCAGTTGGGGACAGGGGGGCGAGCAGTACTTC

clone size: -
J gene: TRBJ2-1
V gene: TRBV12-5
D gene: TRBD1
CDR3 protein: CASGRRLSTTHGTAYNEQFF
CDR3 DNA: TGTGCTAGTGGTCGGCGTTTATCAACAACACACGGGACAGCCTACAATGAGCAGTTCTTC

clone size: -
J gene: TRBJ2-7
V gene: TRBV5-4
D gene: TRBD1
CDR3 protein: CASSLGMDREQQYF
CDR3 DNA: TGTGCCAGCAGCTTGGGGATGGACAGGGAGCAGCAGTACTTC

clone size: -
J gene: TRBJ1-2
V gene: TRBV2
D gene: -
CDR3 protein: CAGAFENNYGYTF
CDR3 DNA: TGTGCCGGAGCTTTCGAGAATAACTATGGCTACACCTTC

clone size: -
J gene: TRBJ2-5
V gene: TRBV29-1
D gene: TRBD1
CDR3 protein: CSGGGQGSKETQYF
CDR3 DNA: TGCAGCGGGGGAGGACAGGGCTCGAAAGAGACCCAGTACTTC

clone size: -
J gene: TRBJ2-7
V gene: TRBV21-1
D gene: -
CDR3 protein: CASSKSLGGSWAYEQYF
CDR3 DNA: TGTGCCAGCAGCAAATCATTGGGGGGATCATGGGCCTACGAGCAGTACTTC

clone size: -
J gene: TRBJ2-5
V gene: TRBV5-1
D gene: -
CDR3 protein: CASSTGVVQYF
CDR3 DNA: TGCGCCAGCAGCACCGGAGTGGTTCAGTACTTC

clone size: -
J gene: TRBJ2-2
V gene: TRBV7-9
D gene: -
CDR3 protein: CASSWSGTSNGELFF
CDR3 DNA: TGTGCCAGCAGCTGGTCCGGGACATCGAACGGGGAGCTGTTTTTT

clone size: -
J gene: TRBJ1-1
V gene: TRBV6-1
D gene: -
CDR3 protein: CASSDGQRGATEAFF
CDR3 DNA: TGTGCCAGCAGTGATGGACAGCGGGGGGCCACTGAAGCTTTCTTT

clone size: -
J gene: TRBJ2-5
V gene: TRBV6-5
D gene: -
CDR3 protein: CASSYNRRETQYF
CDR3 DNA: TGTGCCAGCAGTTACAACAGGAGAGAGACCCAGTACTTC

clone size: -
J gene: TRBJ1-1
V gene: TRBV19
D gene: -
CDR3 protein: CASSVHTERSNTEAFF
CDR3 DNA: TGTGCCAGTAGTGTCCATACAGAGAGATCGAACACTGAAGCTTTCTTT

clone size: once
J gene: TRBJ1-2
V gene: TRBV6-5
D gene: TRBD1
CDR3 protein: CASSLYRDSRFYTF
CDR3 DNA: TGTGCCAGCAGTTTGTACCGGGACAGTCGTTTCTACACCTTC

clone size: -
J gene: TRBJ2-5
V gene: TRBV2
D gene: -
CDR3 protein: CASSSPGALQETQYF
CDR3 DNA: TGTGCCAGCAGTAGCCCTGGGGCTCTCCAAGAGACCCAGTACTTC

clone size: few
J gene: TRBJ2-5
V gene: TRBV27
D gene: -
CDR3 protein: CASSRGQKGTQYF
CDR3 DNA: TGTGCCAGCAGCCGGGGTCAGAAGGGGACCCAGTACTTC